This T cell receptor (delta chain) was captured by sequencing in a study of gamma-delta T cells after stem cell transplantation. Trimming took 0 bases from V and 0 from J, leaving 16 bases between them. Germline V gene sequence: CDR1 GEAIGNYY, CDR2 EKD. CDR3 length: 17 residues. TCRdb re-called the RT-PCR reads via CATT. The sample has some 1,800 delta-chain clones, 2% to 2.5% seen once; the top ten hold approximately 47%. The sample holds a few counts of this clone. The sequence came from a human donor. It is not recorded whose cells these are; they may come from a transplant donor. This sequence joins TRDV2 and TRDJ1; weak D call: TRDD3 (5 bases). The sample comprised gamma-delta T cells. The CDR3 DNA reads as TGTGCCTGTGACACCGTTGGGGTCGGATTATACACCGATAAACTCATCTTT. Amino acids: CACDTVGVGLYTDKLIF.